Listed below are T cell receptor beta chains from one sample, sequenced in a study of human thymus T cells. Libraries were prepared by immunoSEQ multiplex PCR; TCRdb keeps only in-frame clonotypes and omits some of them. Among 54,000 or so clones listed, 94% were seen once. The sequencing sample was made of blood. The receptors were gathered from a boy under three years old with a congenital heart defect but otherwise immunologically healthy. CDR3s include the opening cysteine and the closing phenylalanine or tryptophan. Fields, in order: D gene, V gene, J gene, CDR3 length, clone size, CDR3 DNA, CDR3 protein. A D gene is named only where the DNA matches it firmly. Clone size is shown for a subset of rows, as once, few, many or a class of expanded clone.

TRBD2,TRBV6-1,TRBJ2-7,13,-,TGTGCCAGCAGTCGTACTAGCGTCCACGAGCAGTACTTC,CASSRTSVHEQYF
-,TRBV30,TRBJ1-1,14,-,TGTGCCTGGAGTGGGCGGGCAGGGGTCACTGAAGCTTTCTTT,CAWSGRAGVTEAFF
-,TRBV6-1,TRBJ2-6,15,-,TGTGCCAGCAGTGACAGGGTTTTTGGGGCCAACGTCCTGACTTTC,CASSDRVFGANVLTF
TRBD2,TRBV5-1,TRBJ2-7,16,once,TGCGCCAGCAGCTTTACTACTAGCGCCCCCTCCTACGAGCAGTACTTC,CASSFTTSAPSYEQYF
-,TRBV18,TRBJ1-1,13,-,TGTGCCAGCTCACCAAACGGGAACACTGAAGCTTTCTTT,CASSPNGNTEAFF
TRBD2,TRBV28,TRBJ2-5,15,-,TGTGCCAGCACCCCCGGACTAGCGGGAGTGGGGACCCAGTACTTC,CASTPGLAGVGTQYF
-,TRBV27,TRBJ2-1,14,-,TGTGCCAGCAGTTTATGGGGAGCCTACAATGAGCAGTTCTTC,CASSLWGAYNEQFF
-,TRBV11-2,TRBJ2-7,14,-,TGTGCCAGCAGCCATCGGACAACCACCTACGAGCAGTACTTC,CASSHRTTTYEQYF
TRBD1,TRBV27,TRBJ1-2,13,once,TGTGCCAGCAGTTTATCGGGGACAGGAGACTACACCTTC,CASSLSGTGDYTF
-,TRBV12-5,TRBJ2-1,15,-,TGTGCTAGTGGTTTGAAACGGGGGCCCTACAATGAGCAGTTCTTC,CASGLKRGPYNEQFF
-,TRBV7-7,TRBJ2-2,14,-,TGTGCTAGCAGCTTGACAGGGAACACCGGGGAGCTGTTTTTT,CASSLTGNTGELFF
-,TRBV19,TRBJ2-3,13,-,TGTGCCAGTAGTAGGGACGGCACAGATACGCAGTATTTT,CASSRDGTDTQYF
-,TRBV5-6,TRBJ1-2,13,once,TGTGCCAGCAGCTTGACAGCTAACTATGGCTACACCTTC,CASSLTANYGYTF
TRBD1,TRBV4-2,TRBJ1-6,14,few,TGTGCCAGCAGCCCCCCAGGGGGTAATTCACCCCTCCACTTT,CASSPPGGNSPLHF
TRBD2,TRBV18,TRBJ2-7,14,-,TGTGCCAGCTCACCAAGCGGGGGGCCCTACGAGCAGTACTTC,CASSPSGGPYEQYF
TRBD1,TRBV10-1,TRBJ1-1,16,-,TGCGCCAGCAGTCGAAGCCCGACAGGGCCGAACACTGAAGCTTTCTTT,CASSRSPTGPNTEAFF
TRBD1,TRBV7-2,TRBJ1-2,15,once,TGTGCCAGCAGCTTAGCGGCAGGGGGCGAGTATGGCTACACCTTC,CASSLAAGGEYGYTF
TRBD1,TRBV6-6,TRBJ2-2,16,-,TGTGCCAGCAGTTCCGGGACAGGGTTTTTCACCGGGGAGCTGTTTTTT,CASSSGTGFFTGELFF
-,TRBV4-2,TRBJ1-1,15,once,TGTGCCAGCAGCCAAGAGGAGGGGAGGTACACTGAAGCTTTCTTT,CASSQEEGRYTEAFF
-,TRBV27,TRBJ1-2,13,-,TGTGCCAGCAGTTTATCCAAGGGTAGCGGCTACACCTTC,CASSLSKGSGYTF
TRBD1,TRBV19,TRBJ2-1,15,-,TGTGCCAGTAGTCGACAGGGGAGCCGGTACAATGAGCAGTTCTTC,CASSRQGSRYNEQFF
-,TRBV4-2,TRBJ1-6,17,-,TGTGCCAGCAGCCAAGAACAAGGGTGGACCTATAATTCACCCCTCCACTTT,CASSQEQGWTYNSPLHF
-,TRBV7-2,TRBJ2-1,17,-,TGTGCCAGCAGCTTTCCCTCGATGGGTCTTAGGGGCAATGAGCAGTTCTTC,CASSFPSMGLRGNEQFF
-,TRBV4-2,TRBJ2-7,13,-,TGTGCCAGCAGCCAAGCGGGCTCCTACGAGCAGTACTTC,CASSQAGSYEQYF
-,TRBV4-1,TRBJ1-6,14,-,TGCGCCAGCAGCCAAGATAGGGGTCCATCACCCCTCCACTTT,CASSQDRGPSPLHF
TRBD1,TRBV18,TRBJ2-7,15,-,TGTGCCAGCTCACCAGGACAGGGCCGATCCTACGAGCAGTACTTC,CASSPGQGRSYEQYF
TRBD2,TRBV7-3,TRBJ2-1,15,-,TGTGCCAGCAGCTTTATAGCGGGGGGAGTAGGTGAGCAGTTCTTC,CASSFIAGGVGEQFF
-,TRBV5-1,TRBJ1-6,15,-,TGCGCCAGCAGCTTGTCGCCATTTAACAATTCACCCCTCCACTTT,CASSLSPFNNSPLHF
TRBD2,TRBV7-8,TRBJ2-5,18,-,TGTGCCAGCAGCTCCCGGTGGAGCGGGAGGGGGTACCAAGAGACCCAGTACTTC,CASSSRWSGRGYQETQYF
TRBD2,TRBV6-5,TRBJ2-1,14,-,TGTGCCAGCAGTTACAGCGGGGGACACAATGAGCAGTTCTTC,CASSYSGGHNEQFF
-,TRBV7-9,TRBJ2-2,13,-,TGTGCCAGCACCGGACAGAACACCGGGGAGCTGTTTTTT,CASTGQNTGELFF
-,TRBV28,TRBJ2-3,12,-,TGTGCCAGCAGAATGACCCCTTTTACGCAGTATTTT,CASRMTPFTQYF
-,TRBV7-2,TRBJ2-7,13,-,TGTGCCAGCAGCTTAGATTGGGCAGGCGAGCAGTACTTC,CASSLDWAGEQYF
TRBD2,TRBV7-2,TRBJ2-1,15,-,TGTGCCAGCAGCTCAGGACTAGCGCCATACAATGAGCAGTTCTTC,CASSSGLAPYNEQFF
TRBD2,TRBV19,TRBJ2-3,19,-,TGTGCCAGTAGTATAATCCTCGGGACTAGCGGAACTAGCACAGATACGCAGTATTTT,CASSIILGTSGTSTDTQYF
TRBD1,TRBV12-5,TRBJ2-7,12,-,TGTGCTAGGGGCCCCGACAGGGCGGAGCAGTACTTC,CARGPDRAEQYF
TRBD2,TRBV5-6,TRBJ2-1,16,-,TGTGCCAGCAGCTTGGTGGCTAGCGGGGGCTACAATGAGCAGTTCTTC,CASSLVASGGYNEQFF
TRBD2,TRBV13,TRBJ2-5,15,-,TGTGCCAGCAGCTTAGTGACTAGCGACCAAGAGACCCAGTACTTC,CASSLVTSDQETQYF
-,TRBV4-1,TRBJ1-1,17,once,TGCGCCAGCACTCAGGGGCCCGACAGCACCATGAACACTGAAGCTTTCTTT,CASTQGPDSTMNTEAFF
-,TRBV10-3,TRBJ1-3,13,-,TGTGCCACCGGAGTGGGGGCCGGAAACACCATATATTTT,CATGVGAGNTIYF
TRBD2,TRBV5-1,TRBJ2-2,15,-,TGCGCCAGCAGCCTGGGACTAGCGGGATCCGGGGAGCTGTTTTTT,CASSLGLAGSGELFF
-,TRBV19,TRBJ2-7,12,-,TGTGCCAGTAGTCTTCAAGGGTTCGAGCAGTACTTC,CASSLQGFEQYF
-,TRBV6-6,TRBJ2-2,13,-,TGTGCCAGTCCTGGAGGGGCGAGCGGGGAGCTGTTTTTT,CASPGGASGELFF
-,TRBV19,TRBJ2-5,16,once,TGTGCCAGTAGTATTTTAGTAGGGATCGGGGAAGAGACCCAGTACTTC,CASSILVGIGEETQYF
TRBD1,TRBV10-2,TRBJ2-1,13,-,TGCGCCCGTCACAGGGGACACTACAATGAGCAGTTCTTC,CARHRGHYNEQFF
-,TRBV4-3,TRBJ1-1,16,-,TGCGCCAGCAGCCGCGAGTCGGCAGGGGTTAACACTGAAGCTTTCTTT,CASSRESAGVNTEAFF
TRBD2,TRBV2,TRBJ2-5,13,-,TGTGCCAGCAGTGAGAGCGGGGGTGAGACCCAGTACTTC,CASSESGGETQYF
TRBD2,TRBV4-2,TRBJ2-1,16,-,TGTGCCAGCAGCCAAGATGCAGGGCGGGAGGTCGATGAGCAGTTCTTC,CASSQDAGREVDEQFF
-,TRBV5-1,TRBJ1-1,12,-,TGCGCCAGCAGCTTGAATGGGGGTGAAGCTTTCTTT,CASSLNGGEAFF
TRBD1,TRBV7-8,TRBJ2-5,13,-,TGTGCCAGCAGCCAGGACAGGGCCGAGACCCAGTACTTC,CASSQDRAETQYF
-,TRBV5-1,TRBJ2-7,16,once,TGCGCCAGCAGCTTGGAATCCACAGGGCCAGGCTACGAGCAGTACTTC,CASSLESTGPGYEQYF
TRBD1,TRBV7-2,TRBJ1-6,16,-,TGTGCCAGCAGCCTAACAGGGGACTTTTATAATTCACCCCTCCACTTT,CASSLTGDFYNSPLHF
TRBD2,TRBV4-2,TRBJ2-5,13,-,TGTGCCACCAGCGGGGGGGCCGAAGAGACCCAGTACTTC,CATSGGAEETQYF